This TCR beta chain was retrieved from a study of graft-versus-host responses after intestinal transplantation. The study's findings and limits: Declines in HvG clones occurring early post-transplant were associated with peak circulating GvH clone levels.

With 5 bases clipped from V and 4 bases from J, the junction kept 7 bases outside the gene matches. This CDR3 contains 14 residues. From germline, CDR1 is LNHDA and CDR2 SQIVND (reference sequence). Only in-frame clones appear in the TCRdb table, and some are missing; sequencing was by immunoSEQ multiplex PCR. The sample includes around 100,000 clones, roughly nine tenths of them seen just once. With respect to this clone: Its matching antigen is unknown.

The TCR originated in a human donor who was the organ donor for an intestinal transplant. Sequenced material: unstimulated CD4+ T cells sorted from spleen or lymph node cells, taken before transplant. The chain employs TRBV19 and TRBJ1-1; TRBD1 matches at 7 bases. The CDR3: CASSFDREITEAFF. The CDR3 DNA reads TGTGCCAGTAGTTTCGACAGGGAAATCACTGAAGCTTTCTTT.